Following are 2 T cell receptor beta chains from one sample sequenced in a study of blood T cell repertoires in COVID-19. The data were produced by immunoSEQ multiplex PCR, yet TCRdb's version contains in-frame clones alone and is incomplete. The sample consists of about 310,000 clones, about 90% of them appearing once. The sample consisted of peripheral blood. The receptors were sampled from a man between 18 and 35 years old with active or convalescent COVID-19.

The V and J genes are TRBV7-2 and TRBJ2-1; 8 bases agree with TRBD2. V shed 2 bases and J 0 bases; nucleotides not matched to a gene: 9. The CDR3 loop spans 18 amino acids. Germline V gives CDR1 SGHTA, CDR2 FQGNSA. The CDR3 sequence: CASSLYSAGVSSYNEQFF. The CDR3 DNA follows: TGTGCCAGCAGCTTATACTCAGCGGGGGTTAGCTCCTACAATGAGCAGTTCTTC.

J is TRBJ1-2 and V is TRBV16, with 11 nucleotides matching TRBD1. The ends lost 8 bases at V and 7 bases at J; junction bases unmatched: 6. The CDR3 has 13 amino acids. Germline loops: CDR1 KGHSY, CDR2 FQNENV. The CDR3 protein is CASRSGTGGGYTF. The CDR3 bases are TGTGCCAGCCGTTCCGGGACAGGGGGTGGCTACACCTTC.